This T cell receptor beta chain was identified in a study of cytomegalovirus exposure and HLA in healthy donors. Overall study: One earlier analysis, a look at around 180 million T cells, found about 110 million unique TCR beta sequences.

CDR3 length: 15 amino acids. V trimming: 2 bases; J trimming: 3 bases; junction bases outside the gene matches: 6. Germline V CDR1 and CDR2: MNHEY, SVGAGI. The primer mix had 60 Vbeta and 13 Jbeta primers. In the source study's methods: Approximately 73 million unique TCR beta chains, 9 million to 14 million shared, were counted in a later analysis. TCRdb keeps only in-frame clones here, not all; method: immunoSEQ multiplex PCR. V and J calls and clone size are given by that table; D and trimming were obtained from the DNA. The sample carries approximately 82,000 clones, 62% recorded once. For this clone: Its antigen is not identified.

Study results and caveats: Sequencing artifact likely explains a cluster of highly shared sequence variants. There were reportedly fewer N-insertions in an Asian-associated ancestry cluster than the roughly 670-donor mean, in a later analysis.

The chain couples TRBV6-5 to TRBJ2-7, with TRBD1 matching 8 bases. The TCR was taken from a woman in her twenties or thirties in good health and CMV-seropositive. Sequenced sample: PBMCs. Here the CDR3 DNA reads TGTGCCAGCAGTTACGCCCGAGGGACAGGCTACGAGCAGTACTTC. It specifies CASSYARGTGYEQYF.